The entry that follows covers one TCR beta chain sequence. These data are taken from a study of shared clonotypes between healthy human individuals. The wider study: A couple of women and three men aged 18 to 49 served as donors. Three CD4 naive, three CD4 memory, two CD8 naive and one CD8 memory plate were used per donor.

Participating donors were healthy, HIV-negative adults free of recent acute infections or vaccinations. Replicate sorted-subset PCRs were loaded with 150 to 250 ng DNA, 30,000 or so T cell genomes. Profiling relied on immunoSEQ multiplex PCR, and the TCRdb table lists in-frame clones only, not all of them. The sample includes some 980,000 clones, over 60% of them seen just once. Trimming removed 2 bases from V and 8 bases from J, with 12 bases in between. There are 13 residues in the CDR3. CDR1 MNHEY and CDR2 SMNVEV come from the germline V gene (reference sequence). The clonotype comes from a man younger than 30 in good health. Input material: memory CD4+ T cells sorted from blood. Subset reported: CD45RA-negative fraction. The chain has TRBV27 and TRBJ1-2; a possible D gene is TRBD1 (5 bases). The CDR3 bases are TGTGCCAGCAGTTTACAGGGTTTCGGCGGCTACACCTTC. Translating gives CASSLQGFGGYTF.